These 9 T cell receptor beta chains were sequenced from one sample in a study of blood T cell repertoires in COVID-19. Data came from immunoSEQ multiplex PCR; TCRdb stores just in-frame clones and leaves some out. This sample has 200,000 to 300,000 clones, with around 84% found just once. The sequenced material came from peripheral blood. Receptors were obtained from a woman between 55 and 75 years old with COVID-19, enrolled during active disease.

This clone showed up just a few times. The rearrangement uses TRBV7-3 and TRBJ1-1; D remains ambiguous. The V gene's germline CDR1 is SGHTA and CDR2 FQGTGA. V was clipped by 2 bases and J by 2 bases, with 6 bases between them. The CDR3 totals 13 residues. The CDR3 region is CASSLQHNTEAFF. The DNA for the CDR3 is TGTGCCAGCAGCTTACAACACAACACTGAAGCTTTCTTT.

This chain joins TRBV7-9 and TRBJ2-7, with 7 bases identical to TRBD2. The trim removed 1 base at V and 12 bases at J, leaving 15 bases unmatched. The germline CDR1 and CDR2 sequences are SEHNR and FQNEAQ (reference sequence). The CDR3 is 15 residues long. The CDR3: CASSLDRKSGTRRYF. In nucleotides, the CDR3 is TGTGCCAGCAGCTTAGATCGGAAAAGCGGGACGCGGCGGTACTTC.

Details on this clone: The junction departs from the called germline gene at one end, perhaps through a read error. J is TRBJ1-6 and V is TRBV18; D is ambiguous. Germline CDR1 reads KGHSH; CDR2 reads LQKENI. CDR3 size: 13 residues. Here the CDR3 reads CTSSPHQDSPLHF. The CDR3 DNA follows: TGTACCAGCTCACCCCATCAGGATTCACCCCTCCACTTT.

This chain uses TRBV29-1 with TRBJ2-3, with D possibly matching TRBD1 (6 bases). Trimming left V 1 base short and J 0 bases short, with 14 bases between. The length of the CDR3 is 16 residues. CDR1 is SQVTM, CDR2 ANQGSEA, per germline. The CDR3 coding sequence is TGCAGCGTTGAAGGTCGGCAGGGGCGTAGCACAGATACGCAGTATTTT. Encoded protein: CSVEGRQGRSTDTQYF.

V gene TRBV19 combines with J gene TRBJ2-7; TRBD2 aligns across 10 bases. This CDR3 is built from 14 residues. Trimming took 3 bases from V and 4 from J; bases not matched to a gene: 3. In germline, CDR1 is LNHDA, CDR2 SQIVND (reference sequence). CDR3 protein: CASSIGSGRYEQYF. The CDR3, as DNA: TGTGCCAGTAGTATCGGTAGCGGGAGGTACGAGCAGTACTTC. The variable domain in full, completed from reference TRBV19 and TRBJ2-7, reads DGGITQSPKYLFRKEGQNVTLSCEQNLNHDAMYWYRQDPGQGLRLIYYSQIVNDFQKGDIAEGYSVSREKKESFPLTVTSAQKNPTAFYLCASSIGSGRYEQYFGPGTRLTVT.

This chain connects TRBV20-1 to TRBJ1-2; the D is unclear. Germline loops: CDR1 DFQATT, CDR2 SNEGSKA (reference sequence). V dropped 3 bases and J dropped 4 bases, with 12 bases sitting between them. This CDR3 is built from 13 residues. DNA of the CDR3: TGCAGTGCTAGTGAGTCGCCAGGCTATGGCTACACCTTC. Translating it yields CSASESPGYGYTF.

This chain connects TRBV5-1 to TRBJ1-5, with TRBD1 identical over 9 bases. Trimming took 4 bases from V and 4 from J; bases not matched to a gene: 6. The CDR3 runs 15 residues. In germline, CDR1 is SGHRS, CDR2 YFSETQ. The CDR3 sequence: CASSPTGGGNQPQHF. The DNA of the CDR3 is TGCGCCAGCAGCCCCACAGGGGGCGGGAATCAGCCCCAGCATTTT.

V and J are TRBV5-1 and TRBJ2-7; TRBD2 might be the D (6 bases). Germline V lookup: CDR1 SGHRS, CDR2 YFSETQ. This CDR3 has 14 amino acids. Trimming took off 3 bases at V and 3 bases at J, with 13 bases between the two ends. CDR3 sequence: CASSSGGGNYEQYF. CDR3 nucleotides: TGCGCCAGCAGCTCCGGAGGCGGGAACTACGAGCAGTACTTC.

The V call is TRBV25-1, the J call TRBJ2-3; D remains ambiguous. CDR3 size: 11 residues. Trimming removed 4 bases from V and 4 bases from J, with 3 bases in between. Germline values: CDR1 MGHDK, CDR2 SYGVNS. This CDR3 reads CASSVADTQYF. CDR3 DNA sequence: TGTGCCAGCAGTGTCGCAGATACGCAGTATTTT.